One and the same sample provided the 25 T cell receptor beta chains below, sequenced in a study of T cell responses to AZD1222 COVID-19 vaccine. Sequencing was performed with immunoSEQ multiplex PCR; in TCRdb, only in-frame clones are kept and a portion is missing. The table records about 150,000 clones, just over 90% of them present only once. This specimen consisted of peripheral blood, obtained on day 0 of AZD1222 vaccination. The receptor source for this set is an adult in good health.

The J gene is TRBJ2-7, the V gene TRBV19, with 8 bases that match TRBD1. V dropped 3 bases and J dropped 5; count of bases not matched to a gene: 9. Germline CDR1 is LNHDA and CDR2 is SQIVND (reference sequence). The CDR3 is made up of 15 amino acids. CDR3 nucleotide sequence: TGTGCCAGTAGTATGCCAGGACAGGGTTTTGACGAGCAGTACTTC. Translating gives CASSMPGQGFDEQYF.

In nucleotides, the CDR3 is TGTGCCACCAGCCAAACCACAGATACGCAGTATTTT. Translating it yields CATSQTTDTQYF. This chain connects TRBV15 to TRBJ2-3; no reliable D call. CDR1 is LNHNV and CDR2 is YYDKDF in the germline V gene (reference sequence). The CDR3 extends over 12 amino acids. Trimming stripped 5 bases from V and 2 bases from J, with 5 bases between.

The chain uses TRBV6-2 or TRBV6-3 and TRBJ1-2, with TRBD1 identical over 9 bases. This CDR3 contains 16 residues. Looked up from germline, CDR1 is MNHEY and CDR2 is SVGEGT. With V trimmed by 0 bases and J by 1 base, 3 bases remained unmatched. The CDR3 DNA sequence: TGTGCCAGCAGTTACTCCGGACAGGGGATTAACTATGGCTACACCTTC. Protein product: CASSYSGQGINYGYTF.

V and J are TRBV15 and TRBJ1-1; TRBD1 matches at 7 bases. The CDR3 is made up of 15 amino acids. Germline V gives CDR1 LNHNV, CDR2 YYDKDF (reference sequence). Germline trimming cut 5 bases from V and 2 bases from J; bases unmatched to any gene: 8. This CDR3 is CATSPGGPLNTEAFF. The CDR3 DNA reads as TGTGCCACCAGCCCAGGGGGGCCCCTCAACACTGAAGCTTTCTTT.

This rearrangement joins TRBV10-3 to TRBJ1-1; perhaps TRBD1 as D (6 bases). V gave up 8 bases and J gave up 1 base, with 11 bases separating them. The CDR3 contains 13 residues. Per germline, CDR1 ENHRY and CDR2 SYGVKD. The CDR3 coding sequence is TGTGCCATCGCAGGGGCAACGAACACTGAAGCTTTCTTT. It is translated as CAIAGATNTEAFF.

The chain couples TRBV9 to TRBJ1-6, with D unresolved. The CDR3 consists of 13 residues. Deletions cut 0 bases from V and 8 bases from J, with 6 bases between. CDR1 and CDR2 from the germline V gene are SGDLS and YYNGEE. CDR3 coding DNA: TGTGCCAGCAGCGTAGTATTGGATTCACCCCTCCACTTT. It codes for CASSVVLDSPLHF.

The chain joins TRBV9 to TRBJ2-1; D may be TRBD2 (6 bases). V shed 3 bases and J shed 5 bases, with 12 bases lying between them. Germline CDR1 reads SGDLS; CDR2 reads YYNGEE. The CDR3 contains 14 residues. The CDR3 bases are TGTGCCAGCAGCGGTGTCGGGGGAAACAATGAGCAGTTCTTC. It specifies CASSGVGGNNEQFF.

The chain links TRBV21-1 to TRBJ2-2. TRBV21-1 corresponds to a pseudogene. The CDR3 spans 13 residues. For the CDR3, the DNA is TGTGCCAGCAGCAACGGGCGAGCCGGGGAGCTGTTTTTT. Translation gives CASSNGRAGELFF.

The V call is TRBV24-1, the J call TRBJ2-5, with D uncertain. CDR3 size: 13 residues. V lost 3 bases and J lost 3, with 7 bases in between. CDR1 is KGHDR, CDR2 SFDVKD, per germline. Written as DNA, the CDR3 is TGTGCCACCAGTGATCCGAACAAAGAGACCCAGTACTTC. Translating gives CATSDPNKETQYF.

This clone was counted a few times. The chain employs TRBV19 and TRBJ2-1, with D maybe TRBD2 (6 bases). Trimming left V 3 bases short and J 9 bases short, with 12 bases between. This CDR3 has 13 residues. Looked up from germline, CDR1 is LNHDA and CDR2 is SQIVND (reference sequence). The DNA for the CDR3 is TGTGCCAGTAGTATCCGGGAGCGTGGTGAGCAGTTCTTC. Its protein is CASSIRERGEQFF.

The count of this clone is one. The chain uses TRBV3-1 (or the pseudogene TRBV3-2) and TRBJ2-2; D is unresolved. This CDR3 comprises 13 residues. Germline assignment: CDR1 LGHDT and CDR2 YNNKEL (reference sequence). Trimming took 0 bases from V and 4 from J, leaving 3 bases between them. This chain's CDR3 is CASSQDSTGELFF. The DNA for the CDR3 is TGTGCCAGCAGCCAAGATTCCACCGGGGAGCTGTTTTTT.

The chain employs TRBV2 and TRBJ2-4; D remains ambiguous. CDR1 SNHLY and CDR2 FYNNEI come from the germline V gene. The CDR3 sequence is 16 residues long. Trimming pared 4 bases from V and 3 bases from J, leaving 16 bases between. The CDR3 spells CASSGFYSDVKNIQYF. As DNA, the CDR3 is TGTGCCAGCAGTGGATTCTATTCCGACGTCAAAAACATTCAGTACTTC.

The sample holds one count of this clone. The gene calls are TRBV14 and TRBJ2-7, with unresolved D. CDR1 SGHDN and CDR2 FVKESK come from the germline V gene. This CDR3 spans 16 amino acids. The V gene lost 1 base and the J gene lost 0 bases, with 13 bases spanning the gap. DNA of the CDR3: TGTGCCAGCAGCCAAGTAGCTGACCTCAGCTCCTACGAGCAGTACTTC. Translation gives CASSQVADLSSYEQYF.

The chain carries TRBV7-3 and TRBJ2-1; TRBD1 is a possible D gene (6 bases). This CDR3 has 15 amino acids. The germline V gene encodes CDR1 SGHTA and CDR2 FQGTGA. V lost 3 bases and J 2 bases, leaving 11 bases between the germline ends. The CDR3 nucleotides read TGTGCCAGCAGCTTTTCTGCAGGGGCCTACAATGAGCAGTTCTTC. Protein sequence: CASSFSAGAYNEQFF.

The chain joins TRBV24-1 to TRBJ2-1; 7 nucleotides agree with TRBD2. CDR1 KGHDR and CDR2 SFDVKD come from the germline V gene. With V trimmed by 2 bases and J by 3 bases, 15 bases remained unmatched. The CDR3 has 19 amino acids. CDR3 protein: CATSDSGSLADPNYNEQFF. The CDR3 DNA reads TGTGCCACCAGTGATTCCGGGAGCCTAGCGGACCCCAACTACAATGAGCAGTTCTTC.

In this sample, this clone turned up once. The V call is TRBV9, the J call TRBJ2-1; D gene unclear. The CDR3 has 14 residues. Germline lookup yields CDR1 SGDLS and CDR2 YYNGEE. V was trimmed by 0 bases and J by 4 bases, leaving 8 bases between them. CDR3 DNA sequence: TGTGCCAGCAGCGTAGTGACGTCATACAATGAGCAGTTCTTC. This translates into CASSVVTSYNEQFF.

The chain recombines TRBV14 with TRBJ2-3, with 8 bases lining up with TRBD2. Germline-derived CDR1 and CDR2 are SGHDN and FVKESK. This CDR3 has 16 residues. Unmatched junction bases numbered 5, after V lost 3 bases and J lost 0 bases. Here the CDR3 reads CASSQGLAGSTDTQYF. CDR3 DNA: TGTGCCAGCAGCCAGGGTCTAGCGGGTAGCACAGATACGCAGTATTTT.

CDR3 coding DNA: TGTGCCAGCAGTTTGGCCCCGGCGGGGGACACTGAAGCTTTCTTT. Translation gives CASSLAPAGDTEAFF. J is TRBJ1-1 and V is TRBV27; TRBD1 is a possible D gene (5 bases). The ends were cut back, 3 bases at V and 3 bases at J, with 14 bases in the middle. The CDR3 contains 15 residues. Per germline, CDR1 MNHEY and CDR2 SMNVEV (reference sequence).

The chain joins TRBV25-1 to TRBJ2-2, with D perhaps TRBD1 (6 bases). V lost 5 bases and J 3 bases, leaving 13 bases between the germline ends. Germline V lookup: CDR1 MGHDK, CDR2 SYGVNS. The CDR3 sequence is 15 residues long. DNA for the CDR3: TGTGCCAGCAGTCAATCCAGGGGCTACACCGGGGAGCTGTTTTTT. It translates to CASSQSRGYTGELFF.

This clone was detected only once. The J gene is TRBJ1-3, the V gene TRBV6-5, with 9 bases aligning to TRBD1. Looked up from germline, CDR1 is MNHEY and CDR2 is SVGAGI. V lost 7 bases and J lost 7; bases outside the gene matches: 11. The CDR3 length is 15 residues. The CDR3 coding sequence is TGTGCCAGCACCCTGGACAGGGGTAATAGGAACACCATATATTTT. Translation: CASTLDRGNRNTIYF.

The rearrangement joins TRBV27 to TRBJ1-6, with D possibly matching TRBD1 (5 bases). V was clipped by 6 bases and J by 0 bases, with 9 bases between them. Germline loops: CDR1 MNHEY, CDR2 SMNVEV (reference sequence). CDR3 length: 15 amino acids. The CDR3 DNA follows: TGTGCCAGCAGACAGGCTAGCTCCTATAATTCACCCCTCCACTTT. This encodes CASRQASSYNSPLHF.

The V call is TRBV3-1 (or the pseudogene TRBV3-2), the J call TRBJ2-2; D gene uncertain. The CDR3 length is 15 residues. Trimming shortened V by 4 bases and J by 2 bases, and 11 bases separated the two germline ends. Germline-derived CDR1 and CDR2 are LGHDT and YNNKEL (reference sequence). CDR3 coding DNA: TGTGCCAGCAGCCCCCAAGTCTACAACACCGGGGAGCTGTTTTTT. Encoded protein: CASSPQVYNTGELFF.

This sequence joins TRBV20-1 and TRBJ1-5, with D maybe TRBD1 (5 bases). V was pared by 3 bases and J by 4 bases, with 25 bases between. CDR3 length: 18 amino acids. Per the germline V gene, CDR1 is DFQATT and CDR2 is SNEGSKA (reference sequence). The CDR3 spells CSASASTAGQSLNQPQHF. The CDR3 DNA follows: TGCAGTGCTAGTGCTTCTACCGCGGGGCAGTCCCTAAATCAGCCCCAGCATTTT.

The chain recombines TRBV7-2 with TRBJ2-3; D not resolved. The CDR3 is made up of 13 amino acids. CDR1 and CDR2 from the germline V gene are SGHTA and FQGNSA. V was pared by 5 bases and J by 3 bases, with 9 bases between. The CDR3 DNA follows: TGTGCCAGCAGCCGAATAACGACAGATACGCAGTATTTT. This translates into CASSRITTDTQYF.

In its sample, this clone was seen once. The rearrangement joins TRBV27 to TRBJ1-4; D is possibly TRBD1 (5 bases). Germline V gives CDR1 MNHEY, CDR2 SMNVEV (reference sequence). V was trimmed by 7 bases and J by 8 bases, leaving 20 bases between them. The CDR3 totals 15 residues. The CDR3 spells CASTPSGGGGEKLFF. For the CDR3, the DNA is TGTGCCAGCACACCGTCGGGTGGCGGGGGAGAAAAACTGTTTTTT. The complete variable domain, with remaining parts taken from reference TRBV27 and TRBJ1-4, reads EAQVTQNPRYLITVTGKKLTVTCSQNMNHEYMSWYRQDPGLGLRQIYYSMNVEVTDKGDVPEGYKVSRKEKRNFPLILESPSPNQTSLYFCASTPSGGGGEKLFFGSGTQLSVL.